This T cell receptor (beta chain) was found in a study of blood T cell repertoires in COVID-19. Trimming cost V 4 bases and J 3 bases; bases outside gene matches: 3. CDR1 is SGHDT, CDR2 YYEEEE, per germline. This CDR3 is built from 14 residues. Measured with immunoSEQ multiplex PCR; TCRdb has only the in-frame clones, and not every one. The profile shows about 24,000 clones, about 89% of them singletons. V and J are TRBV5-6 and TRBJ1-5; 8 nucleotides align to TRBD1. Sequencing was performed on peripheral blood. The sequence was obtained from a man between 45 and 60 years old with active COVID-19. The CDR3 loop reads CASSQTGVNQPQHF. Written as DNA, the CDR3 is TGTGCCAGCAGCCAGACAGGGGTCAATCAGCCCCAGCATTTT. The full variable domain, with the rest looked up from reference TRBV5-6 and TRBJ1-5, is DAGVTQSPTHLIKTRGQQVTLRCSPKSGHDTVSWYQQALGQGPQFIFQYYEEEERQRGNFPDRFSGHQFPNYSSELNVNALLLGDSALYLCASSQTGVNQPQHFGDGTRLSIL.